This TCR beta chain is from a study of blood T cell repertoires in COVID-19 (TCRdb year 2020). Regarding the complete study: The collaborator samples originated in the United States, Italy and Spain and spanned the acute and convalescent phases of COVID-19. The repertoires were made available in a free public database intended to serve as a resource for research on the immune response to SARS-CoV-2. The samples were drawn from two sources: the first 160 participants of the ongoing ImmuneRACE study, and 1,000 to 1,500 subjects contributed by 6 global collaborators. Subjects who had been exposed to COVID-19, were actively infected with it, or had recovered from it provided the deeply sampled blood TCRbeta repertoires that made up the dataset. The material from the prospective study consisted of cDNA or gDNA derived from T cells, B-cell-depleted T cells, or PBMCs. HLA class I and class II types, where available, came from metadata supplied by the sample provider rather than from assay-based typing. The sample metadata nearly always contained a de-identified subject ID, COVID-19 status, age in years and sex.

In the prospective study, participants were 18 to 89 years old, resided in about 25 geographic areas of the United States, and were enrolled through a virtual design. Cohort assignment in the prospective study relied on participant-reported clinical history from a screening survey and a study questionnaire. A participant counted as exposed if, within 2 weeks of entering the study, that participant had been in contact with someone who had a PCR-confirmed or clinician-diagnosed COVID-19 case. Mobile phlebotomists in the prospective study collected whole blood, serum and a nasopharyngeal or oropharyngeal swab from every participant. Participants in the prospective study had the option to provide additional blood draws and questionnaires over a roughly 2-month period. Prospective study blood samples were shipped either frozen or at room temperature before DNA extraction. This clone was found once. The antigen it binds to is not known. No much larger clone exists at a distance of one base, and base qualities are not known.

A distance of 5 bases separates the germline ends of V and J, which lose 4 bases and 7 bases respectively. From the germline V gene, CDR1 is SNHLY and CDR2 is FYNNEI. Including cysteine and phenylalanine, the CDR3 has 11 amino acids. Left in the record is the CDR3 DNA by itself, 33 bases read in frame from the first base. TCRbeta CDR3 regions were amplified from genomic DNA by means of the immunoSEQ Assay, a bias-controlled multiplex PCR. In the original analysis: The number of nucleated cells in each sample was estimated from the amplification of reference gene primers within the assay. To quantify the absolute abundance of each unique TCRbeta CDR3 rearrangement, sequence reads were collapsed and filtered. Productive Simpson clonality was computed per sample as the square root of Simpson's diversity index over productive rearrangements. Here the immuneACCESS table is served through TCRdb, limited to in-frame sequences with V and J called. Missing clones are a known gap in these copies; in checked studies unresolved V genes cover under half, and the rest lacks a known reason. The V and J calls and clone size were taken over from that table, and D and trimming were inferred from the DNA. Recorded for this sample are under 250,000 clones; 88% of them occurred a single time. Clones ranked in the top ten supply about 4% of the sample.

What the authors observed across the whole study: How much clinical and demographic metadata was included differed by source and by participant, and the metadata was provided uncurated.

Rearrangement joined TRBV2 to TRBJ2-1, with no D gene named confidently. The sequenced material came from PBMCs or T cells enriched from blood (not recorded which). The TCR originated in a woman aged 30 to 39 who had been exposed to COVID-19. The CDR3 is CASSARNEQFF. Here is the DNA: TGTGCCAGCAGTGCGCGGAATGAGCAGTTCTTC. The full variable domain, completed from the reference TRBV2 and TRBJ2-1 proteins outside the CDR3, reads EPEVTQTPSHQVTQMGQEVILRCVPISNHLYFYWYRQILGQKVEFLVSFYNNEISEKSEIFDDQFSVERPDGSNFTLKIRSTKLEDSAMYFCASSARNEQFFGPGTRLTVL.